Following are 14 T cell receptor beta chains from one sample sequenced in a study of identical twins. TCRdb reprocessed the 5' RACE reads with MiXCR, giving one entry per CDR3 protein. The repertoire holds about 520,000 distinct CDR3 sequences, with under 25% as singletons. These data were also filed under a second study, of T cells expressing NK-cell markers.

The sample comprised CD4+ T cells sorted from blood. These receptors originate from a woman aged 18-30 years in good health.

The table lists this clonotype with a few counts. CDR3 DNA: TGTGCCAGCAGCTTGGCCGATGTACCGATAAGGAGCTATGGCTACACCTTC. Protein: CASSLADVPIRSYGYTF. The rearrangement joins TRBV5-5 to TRBJ1-2; D is ambiguous. CDR1 and CDR2 (germline): SGHKS, YYEKEE (reference sequence). The CDR3 is made up of 17 amino acids. V was shortened by 0 bases and J by 4 bases, with 19 bases between the two germline ends.

The chain employs TRBV5-4 and TRBJ1-1, with D perhaps matching TRBD1 (5 bases). Germline V gene data show CDR1 as SGHNT and CDR2 as YYREEE (reference sequence). With 5 bases removed from V and 2 bases from J, the gap between germline ends came to 13 bases. This CDR3 has 14 amino acids. CDR3 protein: CASSPGTSNTEAFF. Here the CDR3 DNA reads TGTGCCAGCAGTCCCGGGACCTCTAACACTGAAGCTTTCTTT.

This clonotype was recorded a few times. This chain uses TRBV29-1 with TRBJ2-2; D gene uncertain. The CDR3 is 12 residues long. The V end was cut by 4 bases, the J end by 0 bases, with 3 bases between. CDR1 SQVTM and CDR2 ANQGSEA come from the germline V gene. CDR3 region: CSVVPNTGELFF. The CDR3 DNA follows: TGCAGCGTTGTCCCGAACACCGGGGAGCTGTTTTTT.

This clonotype was seen more than once but under ten times. The rearrangement links TRBV29-1 to TRBJ2-5, with TRBD1 as a possible D gene (5 bases). Trimming shortened V by 4 bases and J by 1 base, and 7 bases separated the two germline ends. CDR1 SQVTM and CDR2 ANQGSEA come from the germline V gene. CDR3 length: 12 amino acids. CDR3 region: CSVARAQETQYF. CDR3 sequence (DNA): TGCAGCGTTGCCAGGGCCCAAGAGACCCAGTACTTC.

This clonotype was picked up a small number of times. The chain employs TRBV25-1 and TRBJ2-3; the D gene is possibly TRBD2 (6 bases). Trimming removed 2 bases from V and 0 bases from J, with 9 bases in between. Germline CDR1 reads MGHDK; CDR2 reads SYGVNS. The CDR3 runs to 15 residues. CDR3 protein: CASSEKGLSTDTQYF. DNA for the CDR3: TGTGCCAGCAGTGAAAAGGGACTTAGCACAGATACGCAGTATTTT.

The V and J genes are TRBV10-1 and TRBJ2-5; D is perhaps TRBD1 or TRBD2 (5 bases each). V lost 8 bases, J lost 6 bases, and 10 bases lay in between. The CDR3 consists of 11 residues. Germline V gives CDR1 WNHNN, CDR2 SYGVQD (reference sequence). This CDR3 reads CASGGAKTQYF. CDR3 nucleotide sequence: TGCGCCAGCGGGGGAGCGAAGACCCAGTACTTC.

The chain links TRBV5-5 to TRBJ2-1, with D perhaps TRBD1 or TRBD2 (5 bases each). V was clipped by 4 bases and J by 6 bases, with 11 bases between them. The CDR3 totals 13 residues. Germline V lookup: CDR1 SGHKS, CDR2 YYEKEE (reference sequence). CDR3: CASSTGTGNEQFF. The CDR3 bases are TGTGCCAGCAGCACTGGGACGGGCAATGAGCAGTTCTTC.

The chain is built from TRBV20-1 and TRBJ2-3, with D unclear. Trimming pared 6 bases from V and 3 bases from J, leaving 16 bases between. CDR3 length: 14 amino acids. Germline V lookup: CDR1 DFQATT, CDR2 SNEGSKA (reference sequence). Here the CDR3 DNA reads TGCAGTGCCCCAACACCAGAGTTAACAGATACGCAGTATTTT. Translated: CSAPTPELTDTQYF.

CDR3 in amino acids: CASSLDRDRDIQYF. The DNA of the CDR3 is TGTGCCAGCAGTTTAGATAGGGACAGGGACATTCAGTACTTC. The chain carries TRBV12-3 or TRBV12-4 and TRBJ2-4, with 9 bases identical to TRBD1. The CDR3 sequence is 14 residues long. With V trimmed by 1 base and J by 8 bases, 3 bases remained unmatched.

This clonotype has a count of ten or more. The chain couples TRBV5-1 to TRBJ2-7; 7 nucleotides agree with TRBD1. CDR3 length: 13 residues. V lost 0 bases to trimming and J lost 4 bases; unmatched junction nucleotides: 1. Germline V lookup: CDR1 SGHRS, CDR2 YFSETQ. The CDR3 nucleotides are TGCGCCAGCAGCTTGGACAGGGGTTACGAGCAGTACTTC. This encodes CASSLDRGYEQYF.

Only a few counts were recorded for this clonotype. The CDR3 region is CATRGQGRSPLHF. DNA for the CDR3: TGTGCCACACGGGGACAGGGGAGATCACCCCTCCACTTT. V gene TRBV6-1 combines with J gene TRBJ1-6; TRBD1 matches 10 bases. V gave up 10 bases and J gave up 10 bases; unmatched junction bases: 7. The germline V gene has CDR1 MNHNS and CDR2 SASEGT. This CDR3 has 13 residues.

V usage is TRBV5-1 and J usage is TRBJ1-1; the match to TRBD1 covers 11 bases. The CDR3 loop spans 16 amino acids. Germline CDR1 SGHRS, CDR2 YFSETQ. V shed 2 bases, J shed 0 bases, and the junction held 3 bases outside the gene matches. The CDR3 is CASSLGQGALNTEAFF. The CDR3 DNA reads TGCGCCAGCAGCTTAGGACAGGGGGCGCTGAACACTGAAGCTTTCTTT. Drawing the rest from reference TRBV5-1 and TRBJ1-1, the complete variable domain is KAGVTQTPRYLIKTRGQQVTLSCSPISGHRSVSWYQQTPGQGLQFLFEYFSETQRNKGNFPGRFSGRQFSNSRSEMNVSTLELGDSALYLCASSLGQGALNTEAFFGQGTRLTVV.

The J gene is TRBJ1-2, the V gene TRBV4-1; D possibly corresponds to TRBD1 (5 bases). CDR1 is MGHRA, CDR2 YSYEKL, per germline. Trimming took 2 bases from V and 4 from J, leaving 8 bases between them. The CDR3 runs 13 residues. CDR3 loop: CASSQPDTYGYTF. The CDR3 DNA reads as TGCGCCAGCAGCCAACCGGACACCTATGGCTACACCTTC.

This clonotype was seen only a few times. The chain couples TRBV12-3 or TRBV12-4 to TRBJ2-7; D tentatively reads TRBD1 or TRBD2 (5 bases each). V lost 2 bases, J lost 1 base, and 9 bases lay in between. CDR3 length: 14 residues. The CDR3 region is CASSLIGTSYEQYF. CDR3 coding DNA: TGTGCCAGCAGTTTAATAGGGACGTCCTACGAGCAGTACTTC.